These T cell receptor beta chains were read from a single sample in a study of T cells in Graves' hyperthyroidism and ophthalmopathy. Each CDR3 protein is one row after TCRdb ran MiXCR on the multiplex PCR reads. This table holds around 700,000 distinct CDR3 sequences, roughly 32% found once. Sequencing was carried out using blood. The source is a woman aged 40 to 55 with Graves' hyperthyroidism. The CDR3 runs from the conserved cysteine through the conserved F or W. A D gene is named only where the DNA matches it firmly. Rows may omit the clone size; those that give it use once, few, many or a size class.

j_gene	v_gene	d_gene	abundance	CDR3nt	CDR3aa
TRBJ1-4	TRBV2	TRBD1	many	TGTGCCAGCAGCCCAAGACAGGGGAATAATGAAAAACTGTTTTTT	CASSPRQGNNEKLFF
TRBJ2-7	TRBV7-2	-	few	TGTGCCAGCAGTTTATCTTCGTCGCTTGAGCAGTACTTC	CASSLSSSLEQYF
TRBJ2-2	TRBV5-1	TRBD1	-	TGCGCCAGCACGAATGTGCCGGGACAGGGGGAAACCGGGGAGCTGTTTTTT	CASTNVPGQGETGELFF
TRBJ1-5	TRBV7-6	-	-	TGTGCCAGCAGCTTAGCGAAGGCAGGGCGGCGAAGCAATCAGCCCCAGCATTTT	CASSLAKAGRRSNQPQHF
TRBJ2-2	TRBV4-2	TRBD1	few	TGTGCCAGCAGCTTCTCCGGGACAGAGTACACCGGGGAGCTGTTTTTT	CASSFSGTEYTGELFF
TRBJ1-5	TRBV12-3/TRBV12-4	-	-	TGTGCCAGCAGTCCGAACATAGGACAGCCCCAGCATTTT	CASSPNIGQPQHF
TRBJ1-1	TRBV29-1	-	-	TGCAGCGTTCTGACTAGCGGGGACACTGAAGCTTTCTTT	CSVLTSGDTEAFF
TRBJ2-7	TRBV11-1	TRBD2	-	TGTGCCAGCAGTTACGCCCTAGCGGGAGAAATCGGTGACGAGCAGTACTTC	CASSYALAGEIGDEQYF
TRBJ1-6	TRBV20-1	TRBD1	many	TGCAGTGCTAGAGAGATGGGACAGGGAAGGCGTTCACCCCTCCACTTT	CSAREMGQGRRSPLHF
TRBJ2-7	TRBV19	-	many	TGTGCCAGTAGTGCCGCGGGACAGTCCTACGAGCAGTACTTC	CASSAAGQSYEQYF
TRBJ1-5	TRBV19	TRBD1	many	TGTGCCAGTAGTTTCGGCAGGGGGTATCAGCCCCAGCATTTT	CASSFGRGYQPQHF
TRBJ1-3	TRBV6-5	-	few	TGTGCCAGCAGTTACTCGAATACCTACTCTGGAAACACCATATATTTT	CASSYSNTYSGNTIYF
TRBJ1-3	TRBV7-3	-	-	TGTGCCAGCAGCGCGACTAGCGGAAACACCATATATTTT	CASSATSGNTIYF
TRBJ2-7	TRBV29-1	-	few	TGCAGCGCTTTACAGGGATGGCCCTCCTACGGGCAGTACTTC	CSALQGWPSYGQYF
TRBJ1-4	TRBV20-1	-	once	TGCAGTGCTACCGGAAGCAATTTGCGAGAAAAACTGTTTTTT	CSATGSNLREKLFF
TRBJ2-5	TRBV15	-	few	TGTGCCACCAGCAGAGATATAGGCCCCAAGAGGGAGACCCAGTACTTC	CATSRDIGPKRETQYF
TRBJ1-2	TRBV10-3	-	-	TGTGCCATCAGTTCCGACAGATATGGCTACACCTTC	CAISSDRYGYTF
TRBJ2-7	TRBV12-3/TRBV12-4	TRBD1	few	TGTGCCAGCAGCCCCGGGACAGATGGTTCCTACGAGCAGTACTTC	CASSPGTDGSYEQYF
TRBJ1-5	TRBV2	TRBD1	-	TGTGCCAGCAGTAGAATAGGACAGGGACTTAGCAATCAGCCCCAGCATTTT	CASSRIGQGLSNQPQHF
TRBJ1-4	TRBV10-3	-	many	TGTGCCATCAGTGAGTCCGGACAGCGCGGAGGGGAAAAACTGTTTTTT	CAISESGQRGGEKLFF
TRBJ2-5	TRBV7-8	TRBD1	many	TGTGCCAGCAGCCCTGGGGGACAGGGTCAAGAGACCCAGTACTTC	CASSPGGQGQETQYF
TRBJ1-1	TRBV7-4	-	-	TGTGCCGCATGCCCACCTGGGACTGCCACTGAAGCTTTCTTT	CAACPPGTATEAFF
TRBJ2-7	TRBV28	-	few	TGTGCCAGCAGCTCCGCTTCGGTCTACGAGCAGTACTTC	CASSSASVYEQYF
TRBJ1-2	TRBV5-1	-	many	TGCGCCAGCAGCCCATCGACGGAATATGGCTACACCTTC	CASSPSTEYGYTF
TRBJ2-7	TRBV6-2/TRBV6-3	-	few	TGTGCCAGCACCCCCTGGGGGGAAACAAGCTACGAGCAGTACTTC	CASTPWGETSYEQYF
TRBJ1-1	TRBV10-3	TRBD1	few	TGTGCCATCAGTGAGAGGGACAGGGTGCTGAGAGGGGCTTTCTTT	CAISERDRVLRGAFF
TRBJ2-3	TRBV15	-	-	TGTGCCACCAGCAGAGATCGAAGAAGCACAGATACGCAGTATTTT	CATSRDRRSTDTQYF
TRBJ1-5	TRBV12-3/TRBV12-4	-	many	TGTGCCAGCAGTTTAGGGACATCCAACCATTTT	CASSLGTSNHF
TRBJ2-7	TRBV20-1	-	many	TGCAGTGCTAGTGCGGTATCGAAGGGGGAGCAGTACTTC	CSASAVSKGEQYF